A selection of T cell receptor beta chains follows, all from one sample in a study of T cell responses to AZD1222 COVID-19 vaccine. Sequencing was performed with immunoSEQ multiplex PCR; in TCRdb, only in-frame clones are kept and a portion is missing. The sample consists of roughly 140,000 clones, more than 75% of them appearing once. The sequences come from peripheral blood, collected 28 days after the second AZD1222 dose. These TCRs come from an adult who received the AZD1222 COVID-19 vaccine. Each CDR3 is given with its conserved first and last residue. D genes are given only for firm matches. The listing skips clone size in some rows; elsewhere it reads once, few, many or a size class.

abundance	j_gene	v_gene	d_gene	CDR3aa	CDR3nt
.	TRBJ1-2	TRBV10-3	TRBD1	CATAAQGDYGYTF	TGTGCCACAGCAGCCCAGGGGGACTATGGCTACACCTTC
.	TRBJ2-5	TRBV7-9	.	CASSFRTTQETQYF	TGTGCCAGCAGCTTTAGGACAACCCAAGAGACCCAGTACTTC
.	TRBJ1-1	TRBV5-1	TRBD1	CASSFSRTGLGTEAFF	TGCGCCAGCAGCTTTAGTCGGACAGGGCTCGGCACTGAAGCTTTCTTT
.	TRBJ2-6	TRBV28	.	CASSSHSPGANVLTF	TGTGCCAGCAGCTCCCACAGCCCTGGGGCCAACGTCCTGACTTTC
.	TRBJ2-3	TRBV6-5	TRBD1	CASSFGTGGTDTQYF	TGTGCCAGCAGCTTTGGGACAGGGGGCACCGATACGCAGTATTTT
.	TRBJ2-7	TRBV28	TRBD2	CASSLPSGGLGYEQYF	TGTGCCAGCAGTTTACCTAGCGGGGGCTTGGGCTACGAGCAGTACTTC
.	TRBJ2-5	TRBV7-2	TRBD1	CASRLQGAGETQYF	TGTGCCAGCAGATTACAGGGGGCCGGGGAGACCCAGTACTTC
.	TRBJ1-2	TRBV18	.	CASSPSGKGANYGYTF	TGTGCCAGCTCACCGTCGGGAAAAGGAGCTAACTATGGCTACACCTTC
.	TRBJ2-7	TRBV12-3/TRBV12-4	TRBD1	CASSLTGYEQYF	TGTGCCAGCAGTTTGACAGGGTACGAGCAGTACTTC
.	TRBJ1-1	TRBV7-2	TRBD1	CASSYRGGTEAFF	TGTGCCAGCAGCTACAGGGGCGGGACTGAAGCTTTCTTT
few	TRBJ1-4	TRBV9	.	CASSVFLGHGEKLFF	TGTGCCAGCAGCGTCTTCCTGGGGCACGGGGAAAAACTGTTTTTT
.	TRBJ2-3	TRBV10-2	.	CASSEWTDTQYF	TGCGCCAGCAGTGAGTGGACAGATACGCAGTATTTT
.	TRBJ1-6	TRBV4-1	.	CASSQDRVGNSPLHF	TGCGCCAGCAGCCAAGACAGGGTCGGGAATTCACCCCTCCACTTT
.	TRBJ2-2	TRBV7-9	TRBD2	CANPPGLAGINTGELFF	TGTGCCAATCCACCGGGACTAGCGGGGATAAACACCGGGGAGCTGTTTTTT
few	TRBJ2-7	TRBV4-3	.	CASSEGRGRSYEQYF	TGCGCCAGCAGCGAAGGGCGGGGGCGCTCCTACGAGCAGTACTTC
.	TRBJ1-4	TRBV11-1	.	CASSQEGGTNEKLFF	TGTGCCAGCAGCCAAGAGGGGGGAACTAATGAAAAACTGTTTTTT
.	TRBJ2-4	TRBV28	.	CASRTSAKNIQYF	TGTGCCAGCCGGACCTCTGCCAAAAACATTCAGTACTTC
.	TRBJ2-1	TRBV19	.	CASSYTYLWFF	TGTGCCAGTAGTTACACGTACCTGTGGTTCTTC
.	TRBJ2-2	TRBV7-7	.	CASSQDKNTGELFF	TGTGCTAGCAGTCAAGACAAGAACACCGGGGAGCTGTTTTTT
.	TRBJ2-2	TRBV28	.	CASRLHEGQGETGELFF	TGTGCCAGCAGGCTTCACGAGGGCCAAGGGGAAACCGGGGAGCTGTTTTTT
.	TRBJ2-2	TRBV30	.	CAWSVVGSRGTGELFF	TGTGCCTGGAGTGTAGTAGGGTCAAGAGGGACCGGGGAGCTGTTTTTT
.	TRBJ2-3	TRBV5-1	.	CASSPSPSASQYF	TGCGCCAGCAGCCCCTCCCCTAGCGCTTCGCAGTATTTT
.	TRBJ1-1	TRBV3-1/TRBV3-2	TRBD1	CASSRGQLNTEAFF	TGTGCCAGCAGCCGGGGACAGCTGAACACTGAAGCTTTCTTT
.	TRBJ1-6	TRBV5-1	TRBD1	CASSTGTGGSPLHF	TGCGCCAGCAGCACGGGGACAGGGGGCTCACCCCTCCACTTT
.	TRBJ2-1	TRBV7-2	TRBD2	CASSLGLGLVSNEQFF	TGTGCCAGCAGCTTAGGGCTGGGACTAGTCTCCAATGAGCAGTTCTTC
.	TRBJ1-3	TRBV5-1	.	CASSPRPGRGTGNTIYF	TGCGCCAGCAGCCCGCGGCCCGGACGAGGGACTGGAAACACCATATATTTT
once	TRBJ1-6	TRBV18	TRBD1	CASSPQPGQGNSPLHF	TGTGCCAGCTCACCACAACCGGGACAGGGCAATTCACCCCTCCACTTT
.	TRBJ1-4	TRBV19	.	CASTEGLRPPSNEKLFF	TGTGCCAGTACGGAGGGGCTAAGGCCCCCGTCTAATGAAAAACTGTTTTTT
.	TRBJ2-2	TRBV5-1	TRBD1	CASAPSPGGIAGELFF	TGCGCCAGCGCCCCTTCTCCAGGGGGCATCGCCGGGGAGCTGTTTTTT
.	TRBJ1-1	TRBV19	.	CASSDRMNTEAFF	TGTGCCAGTTCGGACCGCATGAACACTGAAGCTTTCTTT
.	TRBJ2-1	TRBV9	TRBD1	CASSVVAGGFYNEQFF	TGTGCCAGCAGCGTAGTGGCAGGGGGCTTCTACAATGAGCAGTTCTTC
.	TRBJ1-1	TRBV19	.	CASSIWINTEAFF	TGTGCCAGTAGTATTTGGATTAACACTGAAGCTTTCTTT
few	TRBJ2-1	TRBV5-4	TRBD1	CASSTRQGLFEQFF	TGTGCCAGCAGCACCCGACAGGGTCTATTCGAGCAGTTCTTC
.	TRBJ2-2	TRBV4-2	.	CASSQDRSGGELFF	TGTGCCAGCAGCCAAGATCGGAGTGGCGGGGAGCTGTTTTTT
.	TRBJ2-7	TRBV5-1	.	CASRLTPPGQNNYEQYF	TGCGCCAGCAGATTGACCCCCCCGGGACAAAATAACTACGAGCAGTACTTC
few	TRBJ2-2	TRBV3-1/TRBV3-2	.	CASSEDGVGTGELFF	TGTGCCAGCAGCGAAGACGGGGTCGGGACCGGGGAGCTGTTTTTT
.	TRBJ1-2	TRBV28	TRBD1	CASRSLNRGGGYTF	TGTGCCAGCAGGTCCTTGAACAGGGGAGGTGGCTACACCTTC
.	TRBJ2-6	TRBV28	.	CASSFSSEVSGANVLTF	TGTGCCAGCAGTTTCTCGTCGGAGGTCTCTGGGGCCAACGTCCTGACTTTC
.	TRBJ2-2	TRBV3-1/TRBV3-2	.	CASSQDRGAGELFF	TGTGCCAGCAGCCAAGATCGGGGTGCCGGGGAGCTGTTTTTT
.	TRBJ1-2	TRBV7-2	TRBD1	CASSLRTGESGGYTF	TGTGCCAGCAGCTTAAGGACAGGGGAGAGTGGGGGCTACACCTTC
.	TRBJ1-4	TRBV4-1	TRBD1	CASSQGGQGVNEKLFF	TGCGCCAGCAGCCAAGGGGGGCAGGGGGTTAATGAAAAACTGTTTTTT
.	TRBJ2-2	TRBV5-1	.	CASSLGRTNTGELFF	TGCGCCAGCAGCTTAGGACGTACGAACACCGGGGAGCTGTTTTTT
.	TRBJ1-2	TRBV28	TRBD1	CASSHEQGNYGYTF	TGTGCCAGCAGTCATGAACAGGGGAACTATGGCTACACCTTC
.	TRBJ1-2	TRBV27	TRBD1	CASSTGGGYTF	TGTGCCAGCAGCACAGGGGGCGGCTACACCTTC
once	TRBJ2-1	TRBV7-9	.	CASSSPWGSNEQFF	TGTGCCAGCAGCTCCCCATGGGGGAGCAATGAGCAGTTCTTC
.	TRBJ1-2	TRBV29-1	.	CSVESGIHYGYTF	TGCAGCGTTGAATCAGGGATACACTATGGCTACACCTTC
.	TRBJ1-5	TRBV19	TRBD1	CASSSGPGGFQPQHF	TGTGCCAGTAGCTCCGGGCCAGGGGGCTTTCAGCCCCAGCATTTT
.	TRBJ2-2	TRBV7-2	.	CASSLVGGHGELFF	TGTGCCAGCAGCTTAGTGGGAGGACACGGGGAGCTGTTTTTT
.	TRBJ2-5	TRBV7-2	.	CASSLGLGLQYF	TGTGCCAGCAGCTTAGGTCTCGGGCTCCAGTACTTC
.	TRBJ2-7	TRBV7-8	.	CASRQITGTTYEQYF	TGTGCCAGCAGGCAAATTACAGGGACGACCTACGAGCAGTACTTC
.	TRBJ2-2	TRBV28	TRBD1	CASNSGQLFTGELFF	TGTGCCAGCAACTCGGGACAGCTATTCACCGGGGAGCTGTTTTTT
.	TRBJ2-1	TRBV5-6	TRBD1	CASSSDRGDSGSSYNEQFF	TGTGCCAGCAGCTCGGACAGGGGCGATTCTGGAAGCTCCTACAATGAGCAGTTCTTC